These 25 T cell receptor beta chains came from one sample sequenced in a study of T cells in Graves' hyperthyroidism and ophthalmopathy. Amplified regions were TCR beta CDR3 sequences from RNA transcripts. HTBI primers were used for first-round RT-PCR of the TCR CDR3. TCRdb used MiXCR to reprocess the multiplex PCR reads, holding one entry per CDR3 protein. The sample yields hundreds of thousands of distinct CDR3 sequences, more than 30% seen once. The sequenced sample consisted of blood. The receptors come from a man aged 18 to 29 with Graves' hyperthyroidism.

The chain links TRBV7-9 to TRBJ2-7, with a possible D match to TRBD1 (6 bases). Germline V lookup: CDR1 SEHNR, CDR2 FQNEAQ (reference sequence). The CDR3 spans 16 residues. Deletions cut 7 bases from V and 5 bases from J, with 24 bases between. The CDR3 protein is CASTPPGGTFRHEQYF. The DNA of the CDR3 is TGTGCCAGCACCCCACCGGGTGGGACATTTCGCCACGAGCAGTACTTC.

The V gene is TRBV10-3, the J gene TRBJ2-7; D uncertain. From germline, CDR1 is ENHRY and CDR2 SYGVKD. V lost 10 bases and J lost 2, with 18 bases in between. The CDR3 runs 14 residues. The chain's CDR3 is CASRPRPRTYEQYF. The CDR3 DNA reads TGTGCCAGCAGGCCAAGGCCCAGGACCTACGAGCAGTACTTC.

The chain uses TRBV7-3 and TRBJ1-2; TRBD1 matches at 9 bases. V was pared by 5 bases and J by 8 bases, with 6 bases of the junction left unmatched. CDR1 is SGHTA and CDR2 is FQGTGA in the germline V gene. The CDR3 spans 13 residues. CDR3 sequence: CASSPTGGQGYTF. CDR3 bases: TGTGCCAGCAGCCCGACAGGGGGACAAGGCTACACCTTC.

The chain recombines TRBV7-9 with TRBJ2-7, with 7 nucleotides matching TRBD2. The V gene end was trimmed by 0 bases and the J gene end by 5 bases; junction bases not matched to a gene: 7. Germline V gene sequence: CDR1 SEHNR, CDR2 FQNEAQ (reference sequence). There are 15 residues in the CDR3. CDR3 region: CASSLASGIIDEQYF. The CDR3 region has the DNA TGTGCCAGCAGCTTAGCGAGCGGGATAATCGACGAGCAGTACTTC.

This clonotype has at least ten counts. This chain connects TRBV15 to TRBJ1-1, with TRBD1 identical over 7 bases. In germline, CDR1 is LNHNV, CDR2 YYDKDF (reference sequence). Trimming removed 6 bases from V and 0 bases from J; junction bases left unmatched: 4. The CDR3 is 14 residues long. The CDR3 here is CATSIGQVNTEAFF. As DNA, the CDR3 is TGTGCCACCAGTATCGGACAGGTGAACACTGAAGCTTTCTTT.

Many counts were recorded for this clonotype. The chain couples TRBV5-8 to TRBJ1-2; TRBD1 matches at 7 bases. The V segment lost 7 bases and the J segment 5 bases; nucleotides outside the gene matches: 11. Germline V lookup: CDR1 SGHTS, CDR2 YDEGEE. This CDR3 is built from 14 residues. CDR3 protein: CASPKQGPGYGYTF. The CDR3, as DNA: TGTGCCAGCCCTAAACAGGGGCCGGGGTATGGCTACACCTTC. Variable domain in full (rest from reference TRBV5-8 and TRBJ1-2): EAGVTQSPTHLIKTRGQQATLRCSPISGHTSVYWYQQALGLGLQFLLWYDEGEERNRGNFPPRFSGRQFPNYSSELNVNALELEDSALYLCASPKQGPGYGYTFGSGTRLTVV.

This clonotype was recorded a few times. The junction departs from the called germline gene at one end, perhaps through a read error. The V call is TRBV9, the J call TRBJ1-1; a possible D gene is TRBD1 (5 bases). The CDR3 runs 15 residues. Germline lookup yields CDR1 SGDLS and CDR2 YYNGEE. DNA for the CDR3: TGCGCCAGCAGCCATGCGGGGGAAGTGGGCACTGAAGCTTTCTTT. The encoded protein is CASSHAGEVGTEAFF.

This clonotype was counted ten times or more. This chain links TRBV10-1 with TRBJ1-5, with 7 bases aligning to TRBD1. V trimming: 9 bases; J trimming: 3 bases; junction bases outside the gene matches: 11. This CDR3 comprises 15 residues. Germline V gene lookup returns CDR1 WNHNN and CDR2 SYGVQD (reference sequence). The CDR3 DNA follows: TGCGCCAGAAGACACCCGACAGGGTTCAATCAGCCCCAGCATTTT. This sequence encodes CARRHPTGFNQPQHF.

This clonotype was seen many times. This chain connects TRBV9 to TRBJ2-7, with D unresolved. This CDR3 has 13 amino acids. From germline, CDR1 is SGDLS and CDR2 YYNGEE. V lost 2 bases and J lost 7, with 13 bases in between. This CDR3 reads CASSVGWVGEQYF. CDR3 coding DNA: TGTGCCAGCAGCGTCGGATGGGTCGGGGAGCAGTACTTC.

V gene TRBV12-3 or TRBV12-4 combines with J gene TRBJ2-7; 8 bases match TRBD1. The CDR3 contains 16 residues. V lost 7 bases, J lost 1 base, and 12 bases stayed unmatched. The CDR3 coding sequence is TGTGCCAGCAACCAAGCCTCCCAGGGGGCATCCTACGAGCAGTACTTC. Translating gives CASNQASQGASYEQYF.

The J gene is TRBJ1-4, the V gene TRBV10-3; D perhaps matches TRBD1 (5 bases). V lost 0 bases, J lost 3 bases, and 8 bases lay in between. The germline CDR1 and CDR2 sequences are ENHRY and SYGVKD. The CDR3 covers 15 residues. The CDR3 coding sequence is TGTGCCATCAGTGAGTCAGGGGAGGCTAATGAAAAACTGTTTTTT. Translation gives CAISESGEANEKLFF.

The table lists this clonotype with many counts. The chain combines TRBV25-1 with TRBJ2-7; a possible D gene is TRBD2 (5 bases). This CDR3 region has 16 residues. Germline values: CDR1 MGHDK, CDR2 SYGVNS. V shed 1 base and J shed 0 bases, with 13 bases lying between them. The CDR3 DNA follows: TGTGCCAGCAGTGAATCCCCCGGGGTCAGCTCCTACGAGCAGTACTTC. Its protein product is CASSESPGVSSYEQYF.

This clonotype was recorded a few times. The rearrangement uses TRBV20-1 and TRBJ1-4; weak D call: TRBD1 (5 bases). Germline loops: CDR1 DFQATT, CDR2 SNEGSKA (reference sequence). The CDR3 runs 15 residues. V lost 6 bases, J lost 8 bases, and 22 bases lay in between. CDR3 residues: CSASPGGIDLEKLFF. In nucleotides, the CDR3 is TGCAGTGCCTCCCCGGGGGGTATAGACTTAGAAAAACTGTTTTTT.

This clonotype came up a few times. The rearrangement links TRBV7-9 to TRBJ2-2, with a tentative D call TRBD2 (6 bases). The germline V gene encodes CDR1 SEHNR and CDR2 FQNEAQ (reference sequence). With 5 bases removed from V and 3 bases from J, the gap between germline ends came to 13 bases. CDR3 size: 15 residues. The CDR3 protein is CASSQYRDYTGELFF. CDR3 DNA: TGTGCCAGCAGCCAATACCGGGACTACACCGGGGAGCTGTTTTTT.

This clonotype was seen ten or more times. The rearrangement joins TRBV12-3 or TRBV12-4 to TRBJ2-6, with 7 bases identical to TRBD1. Trimming at V came to 10 bases and at J to 0 bases, leaving 3 bases not matched to a gene. This CDR3 is 14 amino acids long. The CDR3 here is CATDRTSGANVLTF. CDR3 sequence (DNA): TGTGCCACGGACAGGACCTCTGGGGCCAACGTCCTGACTTTC.

This clonotype was seen only a few times. The rearrangement links TRBV24-1 to TRBJ2-5; D is possibly TRBD2 (5 bases). This CDR3 has 13 amino acids. Trimming shortened V by 10 bases and J by 9 bases, and 20 bases separated the two germline ends. The germline gives CDR1 KGHDR, CDR2 SFDVKD. The CDR3 loop reads CATIGRDYQPQYF. Here the CDR3 DNA reads TGTGCCACTATTGGACGGGATTATCAGCCCCAGTACTTC.

The gene calls are TRBV3-1 and TRBJ2-7; D is ambiguous. V lost 3 bases and J 0 bases, leaving 15 bases between the germline ends. CDR1 is LGHDT and CDR2 is YNNKEL in the germline V gene (reference sequence). The CDR3 runs 16 residues. In DNA, the CDR3 is TGTGCCAGCAGCCACGGCTTAAGAGTAAACTCCTACGAGCAGTACTTC. Translating gives CASSHGLRVNSYEQYF.

This clonotype was counted ten times or more. This chain joins TRBV24-1 and TRBJ2-6, with D perhaps being TRBD1 or TRBD2 (5 bases each). Germline CDR1 KGHDR, CDR2 SFDVKD. The V and J ends lost 3 bases and 0 bases respectively, with 11 bases between them. The CDR3 totals 17 residues. The DNA of the CDR3 is TGTGCCACCAGTGATCCGGGACCCCTCTCTGGGGCCAACGTCCTGACTTTC. Translation gives CATSDPGPLSGANVLTF.

This chain links TRBV29-1 with TRBJ2-7, with 7 bases identical to TRBD1. The CDR3 totals 12 residues. V shed 8 bases and J 2 bases; nucleotides not matched to a gene: 6. Germline values: CDR1 SQVTM, CDR2 ANQGSEA. CDR3 nucleotides: TGCAGCTTAGGGGGCTTGACCTACGAGCAGTACTTC. Its translation: CSLGGLTYEQYF.

Many counts were recorded for this clonotype. This chain uses TRBV7-3 with TRBJ1-2; 10 bases map to TRBD1. The CDR3 is 15 amino acids. V shed 0 bases and J 3 bases; nucleotides not matched to a gene: 1. Germline V gene lookup returns CDR1 SGHTA and CDR2 FQGTGA. The CDR3 loop reads CASSLTGTGDYGYTF. The CDR3 DNA sequence: TGTGCCAGCAGCTTAACCGGGACAGGGGACTATGGCTACACCTTC.

The chain uses TRBV10-3 and TRBJ1-5, with a weak D call TRBD1 (5 bases). The CDR3 sequence is 12 residues long. CDR1 is ENHRY, CDR2 SYGVKD, per germline. V was trimmed by 6 bases and J by 5 bases, leaving 8 bases between them. The CDR3 sequence: CAIRGPDQPQHF. The CDR3 DNA follows: TGTGCCATCAGGGGGCCGGATCAGCCCCAGCATTTT.

At least ten counts were recorded for this clonotype. The J gene is TRBJ1-1, the V gene TRBV29-1; no clear D gene. Per the germline V gene, CDR1 is SQVTM and CDR2 is ANQGSEA. This CDR3 has 13 amino acids. V lost 2 bases and J lost 4, with 11 bases in between. CDR3 nucleotide sequence: TGCAGCGTTGAAAAGGGCAGCGGCACTGAAGCTTTCTTT. It codes for CSVEKGSGTEAFF.

This clonotype has only a few counts. The genes are TRBV19 and TRBJ1-5, with 9 bases lining up with TRBD1. The CDR3 spans 15 residues. The ends lost 7 bases at V and 3 bases at J; junction bases unmatched: 7. Per the germline V gene, CDR1 is LNHDA and CDR2 is SQIVND (reference sequence). Written as DNA, the CDR3 is TGTGCCAGTATGAAGGGGACAGGGTTCAATCAGCCCCAGCATTTT. Translation gives CASMKGTGFNQPQHF.

The rearrangement uses TRBV20-1 and TRBJ2-7, with no clear D. The CDR3 is made up of 13 amino acids. The V end was cut by 1 base, the J end by 5 bases, with 12 bases between. In germline, CDR1 is DFQATT, CDR2 SNEGSKA (reference sequence). CDR3: CSARGEVGNEQYF. The CDR3 DNA reads as TGCAGTGCTAGAGGAGAGGTAGGCAACGAGCAGTACTTC.

The J gene is TRBJ2-7, the V gene TRBV15; 7 bases fit TRBD2. Germline V lookup: CDR1 LNHNV, CDR2 YYDKDF (reference sequence). The CDR3 extends over 16 amino acids. Trimming removed 1 base from V and 3 bases from J; junction bases left unmatched: 9. The CDR3, as DNA: TGTGCCACCAGCAGAGTCGGGGGGACTCAAGTCTACGAGCAGTACTTC. Translating gives CATSRVGGTQVYEQYF.